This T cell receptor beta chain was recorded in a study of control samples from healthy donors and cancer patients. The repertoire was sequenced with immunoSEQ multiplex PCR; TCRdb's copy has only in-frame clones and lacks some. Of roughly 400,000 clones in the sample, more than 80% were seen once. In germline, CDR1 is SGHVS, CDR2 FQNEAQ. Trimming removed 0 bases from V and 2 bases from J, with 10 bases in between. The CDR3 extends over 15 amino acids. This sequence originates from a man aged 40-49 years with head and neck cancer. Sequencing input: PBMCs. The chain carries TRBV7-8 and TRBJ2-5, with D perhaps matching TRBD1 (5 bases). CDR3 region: CASSLAPGQQETQYF. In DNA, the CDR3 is TGTGCCAGCAGCTTAGCACCCGGACAACAAGAGACCCAGTACTTC.